This T cell receptor (beta chain) was identified in a study of CD8 T cell repertoires and HIV-1 epitope variants. The wider study: Twenty-five autologous and known Gag and Nef epitope variant peptides each stimulated T cells separately. The baseline condition was 1M T cells left uncultured. Study observations and caveats: Most of the nine antigen-specific clonotypes appeared cross-reactive to autologous or escape variants. Nef KF9 drew about 5 clonotypes and HW9 one, without TAALDMSHF responses.

Libraries were prepared by immunoSEQ multiplex PCR; TCRdb keeps only in-frame clonotypes and omits some of them. The sample lists about 6,300 clones, about 72% seen once, with roughly 40% in the top ten. Concerning this clone itself: The antigen is unknown.

This sequence was found in a male donor with HIV. The specimen sequenced was cultured CD8+ T cells derived from PBMCs.

CDR3 sequence: CATSRDLMEVTSGYGYTF. The CDR3 nucleotides read TGTGCCACCAGCAGAGATCTGATGGAAGTCACCTCGGGCTATGGCTACACCTTC. V usage is TRBV15 and J usage is TRBJ1-2; no reliable D call. CDR3 length equals 18 residues. Germline CDR1 reads LNHNV; CDR2 reads YYDKDF (reference sequence). V was cut by 0 bases and J by 4 bases, with 21 bases left in between. The full variable domain, its missing parts supplied by reference TRBV15 and TRBJ1-2, is DAMVIQNPRYQVTQFGKPVTLSCSQTLNHNVMYWYQQKSSQAPKLLFHYYDKDFNNEADTPDNFQSRRPNTSFCFLDIRSPGLGDTAMYLCATSRDLMEVTSGYGYTFGSGTRLTVV.